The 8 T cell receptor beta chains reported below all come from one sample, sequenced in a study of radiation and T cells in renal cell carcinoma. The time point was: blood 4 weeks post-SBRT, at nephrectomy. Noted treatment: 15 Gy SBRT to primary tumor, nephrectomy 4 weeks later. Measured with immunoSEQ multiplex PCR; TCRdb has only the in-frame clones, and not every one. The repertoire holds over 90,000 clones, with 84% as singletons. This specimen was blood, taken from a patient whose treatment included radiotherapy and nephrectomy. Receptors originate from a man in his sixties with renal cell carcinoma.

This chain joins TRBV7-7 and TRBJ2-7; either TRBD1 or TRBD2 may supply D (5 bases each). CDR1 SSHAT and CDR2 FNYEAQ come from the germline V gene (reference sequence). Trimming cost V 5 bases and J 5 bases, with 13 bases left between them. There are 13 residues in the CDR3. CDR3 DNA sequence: TGTGCCAGCAGCCGGGACCTCTTGAACGAGCAGTACTTC. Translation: CASSRDLLNEQYF.

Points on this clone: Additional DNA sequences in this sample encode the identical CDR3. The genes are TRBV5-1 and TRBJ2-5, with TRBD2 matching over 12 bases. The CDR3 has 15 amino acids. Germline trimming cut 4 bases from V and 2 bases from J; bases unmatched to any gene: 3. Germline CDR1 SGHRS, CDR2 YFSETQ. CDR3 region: CASSPGLAGQETQYF. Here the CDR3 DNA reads TGCGCCAGCAGCCCCGGACTAGCGGGACAAGAGACCCAGTACTTC.

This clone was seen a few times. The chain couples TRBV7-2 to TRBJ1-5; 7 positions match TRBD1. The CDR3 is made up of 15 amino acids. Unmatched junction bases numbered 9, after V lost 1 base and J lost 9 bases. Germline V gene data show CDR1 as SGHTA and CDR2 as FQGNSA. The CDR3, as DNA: TGTGCCAGCAGCTTAGGGGGACAGACCACTGCGCCCCAGCATTTT. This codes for CASSLGGQTTAPQHF. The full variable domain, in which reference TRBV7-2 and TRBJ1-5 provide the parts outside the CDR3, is GAGVSQSPSNKVTEKGKDVELRCDPISGHTALYWYRQSLGQGLEFLIYFQGNSAPDKSGLPSDRFSAERTGGSVSTLTIQRTQQEDSAVYLCASSLGGQTTAPQHFGDGTRLSIL.

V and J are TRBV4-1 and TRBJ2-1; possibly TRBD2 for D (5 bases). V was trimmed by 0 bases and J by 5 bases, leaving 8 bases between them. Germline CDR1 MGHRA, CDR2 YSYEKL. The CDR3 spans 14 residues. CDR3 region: CASSQEGSHNEQFF. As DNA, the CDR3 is TGCGCCAGCAGCCAAGAGGGGAGCCACAATGAGCAGTTCTTC.

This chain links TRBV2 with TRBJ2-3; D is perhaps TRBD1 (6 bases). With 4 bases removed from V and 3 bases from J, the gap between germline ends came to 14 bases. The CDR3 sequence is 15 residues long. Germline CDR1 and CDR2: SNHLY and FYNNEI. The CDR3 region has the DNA TGTGCCAGCAGTGCTGGTCAGGGGCTGACAGATACGCAGTATTTT. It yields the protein CASSAGQGLTDTQYF.

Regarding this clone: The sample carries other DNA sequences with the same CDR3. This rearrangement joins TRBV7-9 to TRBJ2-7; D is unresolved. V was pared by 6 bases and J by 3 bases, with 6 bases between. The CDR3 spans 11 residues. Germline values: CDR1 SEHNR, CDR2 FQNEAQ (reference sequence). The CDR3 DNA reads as TGTGCCAGCAGTCTATACTACGAGCAGTACTTC. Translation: CASSLYYEQYF.

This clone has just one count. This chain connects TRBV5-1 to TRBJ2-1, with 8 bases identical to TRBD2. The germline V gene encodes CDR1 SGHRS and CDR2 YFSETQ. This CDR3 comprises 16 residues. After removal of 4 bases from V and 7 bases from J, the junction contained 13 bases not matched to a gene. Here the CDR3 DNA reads TGCGCCAGCAGCCGACGTTGGCGGGAGGCGGGTAATGAGCAGTTCTTC. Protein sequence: CASSRRWREAGNEQFF.

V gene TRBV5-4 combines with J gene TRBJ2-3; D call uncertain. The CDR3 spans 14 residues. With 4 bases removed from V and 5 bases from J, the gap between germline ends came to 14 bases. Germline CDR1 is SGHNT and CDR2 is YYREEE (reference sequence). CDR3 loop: CASSSYLVKDTQYF. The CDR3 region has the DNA TGTGCCAGCAGCAGCTATTTAGTCAAAGATACGCAGTATTTT.